A single sample gave rise to the 25 T cell receptor beta chains below, sequenced in a study of patients and donors after allogeneic stem cell transplantation (TCRdb year 2020). Library preparation used RT-PCR. Sequencing instrument: NextSeq 550. TCRdb itself trimmed the public reads at Q25 with fastp, ran MiXCR and retained productive beta chains. CDR3 protein sequences are deduplicated, and each keeps its most common genes and DNA. In all, the sample holds about a million distinct CDR3 sequences, and approximately 18% of those were seen once. 5% to 6.5% of the sample belongs to the ten largest clones. Input material: blood, either unsorted or a sorted T cell fraction (not recorded which). These receptors came from a human donor who was either an allogeneic HSCT recipient or a stem cell or donor lymphocyte infusion donor (not recorded which). It is not recorded whose cells these are; they may come from a transplant donor.

This clonotype showed up just a few times. This rearrangement joins TRBV25-1 to TRBJ2-3; D uncertain. Looked up from germline, CDR1 is MGHDK and CDR2 is SYGVNS. The CDR3 covers 16 residues. The V and J ends lost 4 bases and 0 bases respectively, with 14 bases between them. CDR3 bases: TGTGCCAGCAGTGGGCCCCTCCTGGTGAGCACAGATACGCAGTATTTT. Its translation is CASSGPLLVSTDTQYF.

This clonotype was counted between two and nine times. The genes are TRBV12-3 or TRBV12-4 and TRBJ2-5; D ambiguous. V lost 7 bases and J lost 4, with 13 bases in between. CDR3 length: 13 amino acids. DNA of the CDR3: TGTGCCAGCAATGGACGGGCCTTAGAGACCCAGTACTTC. This translates into CASNGRALETQYF.

In this sample, this clonotype turned up once. The chain joins TRBV4-3 to TRBJ2-3; 8 bases fit TRBD1. Germline V lookup: CDR1 LGHNA, CDR2 YSLEER. V lost 3 bases, J lost 1 base, and 3 bases stayed unmatched. The CDR3 spans 15 residues. CDR3 coding DNA: TGCGCCAGCAGCCATGGGACAGGACGCACAGATACGCAGTATTTT. Protein product: CASSHGTGRTDTQYF.

This clonotype was seen a few times. This chain links TRBV5-4 with TRBJ1-1; D is unclear. The CDR3 is 14 residues long. V lost 5 bases to trimming and J lost 1 base, with 12 bases between them. The V gene's germline CDR1 is SGHNT and CDR2 YYREEE (reference sequence). As DNA, the CDR3 is TGTGCCAGCAGGCAGATTTCATCGAACACTGAAGCTTTCTTT. Translation gives CASRQISSNTEAFF.

The chain couples TRBV7-2 to TRBJ1-5; the match to TRBD1 covers 9 bases. The J call may be incorrect, as the DNA end agrees better with TRBJ2-3. The CDR3 is 14 residues long. Germline V gene sequence: CDR1 SGHTA, CDR2 FQGNSA. CDR3 region: CASSSDRGTQPQYF. The CDR3 bases are TGTGCCAGCAGCTCGGACAGGGGAACTCAGCCCCAGTATTTT.

The V call is TRBV28, the J call TRBJ1-4, with 7 bases fitting TRBD1. This CDR3 is 17 amino acids long. The V and J ends lost 5 bases and 0 bases, in that order; junction bases with no gene match: 9. Per the germline V gene, CDR1 is MDHEN and CDR2 is SYDVKM. CDR3 DNA: TGTGCCAGCAGTCGCAGGACAGGAACCTCAACTAATGAAAAACTGTTTTTT. Protein product: CASSRRTGTSTNEKLFF.

The chain employs TRBV5-5 and TRBJ2-1; D is perhaps TRBD2 (6 bases). Trimming cost V 5 bases and J 0 bases, with 21 bases left between them. The CDR3 has 18 residues. The germline V gene encodes CDR1 SGHKS and CDR2 YYEKEE (reference sequence). The CDR3 sequence is CASRPGLPPGYSYNEQFF. The CDR3 DNA is TGTGCCAGCAGACCGGGACTCCCCCCCGGTTACTCCTACAATGAGCAGTTCTTC.

This clonotype was counted only a few times. The chain uses TRBV18 and TRBJ2-3; 10 nucleotides align to TRBD2. J gave up 0 bases and V 2 bases, and 17 bases lay outside the gene matches. This CDR3 region has 21 residues. In germline, CDR1 is KGHSH, CDR2 LQKENI. DNA of the CDR3: TGTGCCAGCTCACCATTGAGCGGCGGTCCTAGCGGGGGATCTAGCACAGATACGCAGTATTTT. It translates to CASSPLSGGPSGGSSTDTQYF. Drawing the rest from reference TRBV18 and TRBJ2-3, the complete variable domain is NAGVMQNPRHLVRRRGQEARLRCSPMKGHSHVYWYRQLPEEGLKFMVYLQKENIIDESGMPKERFSAEFPKEGPSILRIQQVVRGDSAAYFCASSPLSGGPSGGSSTDTQYFGPGTRLTVL.

Remarks on this clonotype: A much larger clone is a single base away; this may be a read error. This chain uses TRBV7-9 with TRBJ2-7; no reliable D call. In germline, CDR1 is SEHNR, CDR2 FQNEAQ (reference sequence). CDR3 length: 12 amino acids. V was trimmed by 1 base and J by 4 bases, leaving 5 bases between them. The CDR3 sequence is CASSLVEYEQYF. CDR3 nucleotide sequence: TGTGCCAGCAGCTTAGTGGAGTACGAGCAGTACTTC.

This clonotype has at least ten counts. The chain employs TRBV20-1 and TRBJ1-1, with D uncertain. Trimming took 2 bases from V and 5 from J, leaving 6 bases between them. Germline values: CDR1 DFQATT, CDR2 SNEGSKA (reference sequence). The CDR3 contains 11 residues. The CDR3 protein is CSARSWTEAFF. The CDR3 DNA is TGCAGTGCTAGATCCTGGACTGAAGCTTTCTTT.

This clonotype was picked up a small number of times. The chain employs TRBV6-5 and TRBJ2-3; D gene unclear. Trimming shortened V by 6 bases and J by 9 bases, and 10 bases separated the two germline ends. The CDR3 loop spans 11 amino acids. From germline, CDR1 is MNHEY and CDR2 SVGAGI. The CDR3 region has the DNA TGTGCCAGCAGCAAAGATGGGACGCAGTATTTT. This sequence encodes CASSKDGTQYF.

As DNA, the CDR3 is TGTGCCAGCAGCTTGGCCAGCGGGAGAAGTCATGAGCAGTTCTTC. Translated: CASSLASGRSHEQFF. The genes are TRBV5-4 and TRBJ2-1, with TRBD2 matching over 8 bases. The germline V gene has CDR1 SGHNT and CDR2 YYREEE (reference sequence). CDR3 size: 15 residues. V shed 0 bases and J 8 bases; nucleotides not matched to a gene: 7.

The V and J genes are TRBV7-2 and TRBJ2-3; 8 bases match TRBD1. This CDR3 is 14 amino acids long. Per the germline V gene, CDR1 is SGHTA and CDR2 is FQGNSA. V gave up 3 bases and J gave up 6 bases; unmatched junction bases: 5. CDR3 protein: CASSLQGALDTQYF. The CDR3 bases are TGTGCCAGCAGCTTGCAGGGGGCGCTTGATACGCAGTATTTT. Supplemented by reference TRBV7-2 and TRBJ2-3, the full variable domain reads GAGVSQSPSNKVTEKGKDVELRCDPISGHTALYWYRQSLGQGLEFLIYFQGNSAPDKSGLPSDRFSAERTGGSVSTLTIQRTQQEDSAVYLCASSLQGALDTQYFGPGTRLTVL.

This clonotype was picked up a small number of times. This chain joins TRBV6-1 and TRBJ1-4, with D perhaps TRBD1 (6 bases). Trimming stripped 4 bases from V and 8 bases from J, with 17 bases between. The CDR3 totals 15 residues. Germline loops: CDR1 MNHNS, CDR2 SASEGT. CDR3 protein: CASSANRVLNEKLFF. CDR3 nucleotides: TGTGCCAGCAGTGCCAACAGGGTTCTAAACGAAAAACTGTTTTTT.

V usage is TRBV6-5 and J usage is TRBJ2-3; D is perhaps TRBD2 (5 bases). The germline CDR1 and CDR2 sequences are MNHEY and SVGAGI. V was clipped by 0 bases and J by 4 bases, with 14 bases between them. CDR3 size: 16 residues. The CDR3 reads CASSYSGEAASDTQYF. As DNA, the CDR3 is TGTGCCAGCAGTTACTCCGGAGAAGCGGCGTCAGATACGCAGTATTTT.

This sequence joins TRBV12-3 or TRBV12-4 and TRBJ1-4; no firm D call. The CDR3 totals 12 residues. V shed 6 bases and J shed 5 bases, with 7 bases lying between them. Here the CDR3 reads CASSRPNEKLFF. The CDR3 bases are TGTGCCAGCAGCCGGCCGAATGAAAAACTGTTTTTT.

The chain is built from TRBV5-4 and TRBJ2-2, with D perhaps given as TRBD1 or TRBD2 (5 bases each). The CDR3 is made up of 14 amino acids. With 0 bases removed from V and 6 bases from J, the gap between germline ends came to 9 bases. Germline CDR1 SGHNT, CDR2 YYREEE (reference sequence). CDR3: CASSLERGAGELFF. DNA of the CDR3: TGTGCCAGCAGCTTGGAAAGGGGAGCCGGGGAGCTGTTTTTT.

Regarding this clonotype: This clone may be a read error of a much larger clone one base away. The chain joins TRBV4-2 to TRBJ2-2, with D unresolved. Germline lookup yields CDR1 LGHNA and CDR2 YNFKEQ. CDR3 size: 12 residues. V was pared by 1 base and J by 5 bases, with 2 bases between. The CDR3 DNA is TGTGCCAGCAGCCAAGCGACCGGGGAGCTGTTTTTT. It encodes CASSQATGELFF.

This sequence joins TRBV7-6 and TRBJ2-2; D is possibly TRBD2 (6 bases). The CDR3 has 16 amino acids. Germline CDR1 reads SGHVS; CDR2 reads FNYEAQ. V was cut by 2 bases and J by 5 bases, with 15 bases left in between. The CDR3 region is CASSLYTGALTGELFF. The CDR3 region has the DNA TGTGCCAGCAGCTTATATACGGGAGCCTTAACCGGGGAGCTGTTTTTT.

This clonotype was counted only a few times. The V and J genes are TRBV5-6 and TRBJ1-3, with no clear D. The V gene's germline CDR1 is SGHDT and CDR2 YYEEEE. The CDR3 has 14 amino acids. Trimming left V 4 bases short and J 3 bases short, with 11 bases between. The CDR3 nucleotides read TGTGCCAGCAGCAGGCCCAGAATTGGAAACACCATATATTTT. It yields the protein CASSRPRIGNTIYF.

The chain uses TRBV29-1 and TRBJ2-7, with 7 positions matching TRBD2. The germline V gene encodes CDR1 SQVTM and CDR2 ANQGSEA. The ends lost 4 bases at V and 4 bases at J; junction bases unmatched: 7. There are 13 residues in the CDR3. The CDR3 here is CSVVLLAAYEQYF. Here the CDR3 DNA reads TGCAGCGTTGTTTTGCTAGCGGCTTACGAGCAGTACTTC.

This sequence joins TRBV9 and TRBJ2-5, with a weak D call TRBD1 (6 bases). Trimming left V 3 bases short and J 10 bases short, with 13 bases between. From germline, CDR1 is SGDLS and CDR2 YYNGEE. The CDR3 spans 12 residues. DNA for the CDR3: TGTGCCAGCAGCGGGGCCTCAGGGGACCAGTACTTC. This codes for CASSGASGDQYF.

The rearrangement links TRBV6-2 or TRBV6-3 to TRBJ1-1; no firm D call. Trimming pared 2 bases from V and 3 bases from J, leaving 10 bases between. The length of the CDR3 is 14 residues. Germline CDR1 and CDR2: MNHEY and SVGEGT. Here the CDR3 DNA reads TGTGCCAGCAGTTACAGTGACGTGTACACTGAAGCTTTCTTT. Its translation is CASSYSDVYTEAFF.

The chain recombines TRBV2 with TRBJ2-2, with 8 bases fitting TRBD1. The germline V gene has CDR1 SNHLY and CDR2 FYNNEI. The CDR3 totals 15 residues. Trimming cost V 7 bases and J 5 bases; bases outside gene matches: 9. The CDR3, as DNA: TGTGCCAGCACTCCTAGGACAGGGTTAACCGGGGAGCTGTTTTTT. Its translation: CASTPRTGLTGELFF.

This clonotype has a handful of counts. The V and J genes are TRBV4-1 and TRBJ1-5, with D maybe TRBD1 (5 bases). The V end lost 8 bases, the J end lost 1 base, and 15 bases lay between the germline ends. This CDR3 region has 15 residues. The V gene's germline CDR1 is MGHRA and CDR2 YSYEKL. The CDR3 coding sequence is TGCGCCAGCGCCGGGGGGGATGGAAGCAATCAGCCCCAGCATTTT. It specifies CASAGGDGSNQPQHF.